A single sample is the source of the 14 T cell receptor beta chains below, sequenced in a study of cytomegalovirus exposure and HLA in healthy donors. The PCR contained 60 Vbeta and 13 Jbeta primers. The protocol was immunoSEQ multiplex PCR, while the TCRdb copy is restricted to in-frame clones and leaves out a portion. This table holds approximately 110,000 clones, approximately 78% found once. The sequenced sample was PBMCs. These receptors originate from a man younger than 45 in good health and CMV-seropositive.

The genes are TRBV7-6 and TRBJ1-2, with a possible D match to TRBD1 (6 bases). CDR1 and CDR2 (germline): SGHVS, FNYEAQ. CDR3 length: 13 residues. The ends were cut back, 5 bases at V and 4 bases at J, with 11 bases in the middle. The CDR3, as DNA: TGTGCCAGCAGCCAGGGGATAGGCTATGGCTACACCTTC. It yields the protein CASSQGIGYGYTF.

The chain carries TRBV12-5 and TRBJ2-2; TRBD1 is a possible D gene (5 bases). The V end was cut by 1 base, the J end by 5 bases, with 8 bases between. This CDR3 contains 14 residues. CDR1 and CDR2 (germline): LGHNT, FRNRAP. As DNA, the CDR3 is TGTGCTAGTGGTTTGGGACAGATAACCGGGGAGCTGTTTTTT. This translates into CASGLGQITGELFF.

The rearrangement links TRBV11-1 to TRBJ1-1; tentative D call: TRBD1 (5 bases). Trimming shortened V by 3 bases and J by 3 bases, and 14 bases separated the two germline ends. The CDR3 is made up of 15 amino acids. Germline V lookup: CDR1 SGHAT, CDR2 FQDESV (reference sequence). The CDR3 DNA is TGTGCCAGCAGCTTCCGGGACGGAGGGGACACTGAAGCTTTCTTT. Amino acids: CASSFRDGGDTEAFF.

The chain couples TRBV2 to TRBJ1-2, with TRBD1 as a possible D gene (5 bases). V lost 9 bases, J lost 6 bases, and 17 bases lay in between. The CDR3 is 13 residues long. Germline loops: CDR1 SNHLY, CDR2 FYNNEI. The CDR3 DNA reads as TGTGCCAGTCCCCAGGGATTTCACGATGGCTACACCTTC. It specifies CASPQGFHDGYTF.

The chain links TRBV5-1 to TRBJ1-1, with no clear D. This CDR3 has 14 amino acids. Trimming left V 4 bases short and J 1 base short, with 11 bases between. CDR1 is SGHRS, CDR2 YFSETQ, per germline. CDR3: CASSERTGNTEAFF. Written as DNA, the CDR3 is TGCGCCAGCAGCGAAAGGACTGGGAACACTGAAGCTTTCTTT.

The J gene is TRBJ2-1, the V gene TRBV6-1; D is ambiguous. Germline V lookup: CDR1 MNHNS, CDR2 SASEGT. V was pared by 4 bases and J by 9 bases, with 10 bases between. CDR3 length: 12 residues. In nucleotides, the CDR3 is TGTGCCAGCAGTGGCCCTATGATTGAGCAGTTCTTC. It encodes CASSGPMIEQFF.

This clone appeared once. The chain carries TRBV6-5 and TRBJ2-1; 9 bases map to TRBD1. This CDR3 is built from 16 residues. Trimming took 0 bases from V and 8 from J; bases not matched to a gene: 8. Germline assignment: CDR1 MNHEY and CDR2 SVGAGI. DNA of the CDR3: TGTGCCAGCAGTTACTCGAGGACAGGGGAATCCGATGAGCAGTTCTTC. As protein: CASSYSRTGESDEQFF.

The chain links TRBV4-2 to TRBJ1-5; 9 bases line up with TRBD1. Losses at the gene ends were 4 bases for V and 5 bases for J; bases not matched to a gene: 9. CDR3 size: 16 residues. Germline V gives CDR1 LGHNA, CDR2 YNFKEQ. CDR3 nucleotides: TGTGCCAGCAGCCTGAGGCCGGGACAGGGAGATCAGCCCCAGCATTTT. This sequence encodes CASSLRPGQGDQPQHF.

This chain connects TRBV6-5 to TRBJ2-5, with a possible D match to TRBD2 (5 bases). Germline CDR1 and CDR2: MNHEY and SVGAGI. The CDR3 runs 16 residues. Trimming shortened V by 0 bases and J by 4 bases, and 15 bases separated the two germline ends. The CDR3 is CASSYSGSNEGETQYF. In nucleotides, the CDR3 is TGTGCCAGCAGTTACTCGGGAAGCAACGAGGGAGAGACCCAGTACTTC.

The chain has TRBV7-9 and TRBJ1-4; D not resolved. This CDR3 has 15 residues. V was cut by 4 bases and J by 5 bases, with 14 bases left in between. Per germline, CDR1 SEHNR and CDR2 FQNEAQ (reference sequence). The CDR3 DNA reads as TGTGCCAGCAGCTCAAGAGGGTTAGCGAATGAAAAACTGTTTTTT. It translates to CASSSRGLANEKLFF.

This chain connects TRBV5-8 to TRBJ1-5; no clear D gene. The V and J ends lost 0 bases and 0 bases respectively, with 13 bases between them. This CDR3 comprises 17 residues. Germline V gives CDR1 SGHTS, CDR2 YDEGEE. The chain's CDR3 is CASSLVLAVDSNQPQHF. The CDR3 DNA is TGTGCCAGCAGCTTGGTTTTAGCAGTCGATAGCAATCAGCCCCAGCATTTT.

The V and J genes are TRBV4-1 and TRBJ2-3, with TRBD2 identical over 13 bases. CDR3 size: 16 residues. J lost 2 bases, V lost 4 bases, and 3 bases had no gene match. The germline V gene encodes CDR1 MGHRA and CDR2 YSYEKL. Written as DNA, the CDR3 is TGCGCCAGCAGCCCCGGACTAGCGGGGGACACAGATACGCAGTATTTT. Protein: CASSPGLAGDTDTQYF.

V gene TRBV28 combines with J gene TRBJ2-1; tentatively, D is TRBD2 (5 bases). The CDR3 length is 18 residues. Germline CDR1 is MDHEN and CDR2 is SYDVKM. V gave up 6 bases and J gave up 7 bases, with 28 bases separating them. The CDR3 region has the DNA TGTGCCAGCAGCCTCTTTAGGTTCGGGGAAGGCTTGTTTAATGAGCAGTTCTTC. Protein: CASSLFRFGEGLFNEQFF.

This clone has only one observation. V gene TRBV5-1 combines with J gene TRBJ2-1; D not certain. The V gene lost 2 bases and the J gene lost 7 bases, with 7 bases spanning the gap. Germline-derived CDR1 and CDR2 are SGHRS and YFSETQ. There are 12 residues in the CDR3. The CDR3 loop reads CASSFSMNEQFF. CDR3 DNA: TGCGCCAGCAGCTTTAGTATGAATGAGCAGTTCTTC.